This paragraph covers one T cell receptor (beta chain) sequence. Antigen: not known. The CDR3 spans 14 residues. Deletions cut 0 bases from V and 4 bases from J, with 9 bases between. Germline CDR1 is SGHAT and CDR2 is FQNNGV. This sample was included in a study of T cell responses to AZD1222 COVID-19 vaccine. Study conclusions and caveats: It should be noted that donors were predominantly white British and more often female, and clonal diversity was possibly underestimated. Among vaccine-associated CD4 TCRs, coverage spanned spike, with dominance at 160-218 and 743-854. Sampled repertoires all dated from after the peak T cell response.

The repertoire was sequenced with immunoSEQ multiplex PCR; TCRdb's copy has only in-frame clones and lacks some. The data contain 120,000 to 150,000 clones, approximately 90% of them singletons. The genes are TRBV11-2 and TRBJ1-2; D not certain. The material sequenced was peripheral blood, taken on day 0 of AZD1222 vaccination. The TCR comes from an adult in good health. CDR3 residues: CASSLDLTFYGYTF. In DNA form, the CDR3 reads TGTGCCAGCAGCTTAGATCTGACTTTCTATGGCTACACCTTC.